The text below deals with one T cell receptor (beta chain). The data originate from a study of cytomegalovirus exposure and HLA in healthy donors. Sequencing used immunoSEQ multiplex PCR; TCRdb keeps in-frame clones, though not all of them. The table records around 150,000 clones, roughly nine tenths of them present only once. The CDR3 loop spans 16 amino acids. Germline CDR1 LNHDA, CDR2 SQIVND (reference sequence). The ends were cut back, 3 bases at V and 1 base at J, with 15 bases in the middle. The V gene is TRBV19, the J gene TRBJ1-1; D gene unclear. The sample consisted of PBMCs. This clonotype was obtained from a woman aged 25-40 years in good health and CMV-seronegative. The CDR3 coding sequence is TGTGCCAGTAGTATGGGTAGAGGGCCACAGAACACTGAAGCTTTCTTT. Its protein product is CASSMGRGPQNTEAFF.